The rows below give T cell receptor beta chains drawn from one sample of a study of technical replicates of blood from a few donors. The method was immunoSEQ multiplex PCR; TCRdb's version includes in-frame clones alone and lacks a portion of them. The sample carries some 100,000 clones, roughly 95% recorded once. Material: T cells isolated from PBMCs. The origin of the receptors is a human donor in good health. Each CDR3 is given with its conserved first and last residue. D genes are given only for firm matches. Size values are once, few and many counts, or a class for expanded clones, and some rows have none.

TRBJ2-4 NA NA TRBV6-5 TGTGCCAGCAGTTACGGTAGGACACTGACGGGAAACATTCAGTACTTC CASSYGRTLTGNIQYF
TRBJ1-1 NA NA TRBV11-2 TGTGCCAGCAGCGATAGGCCCCCGGCAGGGGCTTTCTTT CASSDRPPAGAFF
TRBJ1-6 NA NA TRBV7-3 TGTGCCAGCAGCTTAAATCCGGGTTGGGATAATTCACCCCTCCACTTT CASSLNPGWDNSPLHF
TRBJ1-2 NA once TRBV30 TGTGCCTTATATGACAGCTATGGCTACACCTTC CALYDSYGYTF
TRBJ2-5 TRBD2 NA TRBV14 TGTGCCAGCAGCCAAGATCTGGGCGAGCGGGGGGGCGCGTGGCAAGAGACCCAGTACTTC CASSQDLGERGGAWQETQYF
TRBJ1-1 NA NA TRBV6-6 TGTGCCAGCAGTTGGGCCAGGGTAATGAACACTGAAGCTTTCTTT CASSWARVMNTEAFF
TRBJ1-1 NA NA TRBV6-1 TGTGCCAGCAGTTTGCCTGGAGGATATTCTGAAGCTTTCTTT CASSLPGGYSEAFF
TRBJ1-2 NA NA TRBV5-4 TGTGCCAGCAGCGTGCCCCGGTCACAGGACAGCTACACCTTC CASSVPRSQDSYTF
TRBJ2-3 NA NA TRBV2 TGTGCCAGCAGTGAAGTGGGGCCAGATACGCAGTATTTT CASSEVGPDTQYF
TRBJ2-3 TRBD1 NA TRBV5-6 TGTGCCAGCGTGGGACAGGGGACAGATACGCAGTATTTT CASVGQGTDTQYF
TRBJ2-2 TRBD1 NA TRBV5-1 TGCGCCAGCTCGGGACAGCACACCGGGGAGCTGTTTTTT CASSGQHTGELFF
TRBJ2-1 TRBD2 NA TRBV15 TGTGCCACCAGCAGAGTAGCGGGGGGGCTTGGGTATGAGCAGTTCTTC CATSRVAGGLGYEQFF
TRBJ2-1 NA NA TRBV7-9 TGTGCCAGCAGCTCGCTCGGGAATGAGCAGTTCTTC CASSSLGNEQFF
TRBJ1-1 TRBD1 NA TRBV2 TGTGCCAGCAGCCGCCCAGGGGGATTAATGAACACTGAAGCTTTCTTT CASSRPGGLMNTEAFF
TRBJ1-3 NA once TRBV19 TGTGCCAGTAGTCCCACGGGATTCGGAAACACCATATATTTT CASSPTGFGNTIYF
TRBJ1-5 TRBD1 NA TRBV2 TGTGCCAGCAGTGATTGGAGGGGGCTTCAGCCCCAGCATTTT CASSDWRGLQPQHF
TRBJ1-5 NA NA TRBV6-1 TGTGCCGGACGCAGGGGTTGGGGCAATCAGCCCCAGCATTTT CAGRRGWGNQPQHF
TRBJ1-1 TRBD1 NA TRBV2 TGTGCCAGCAGTTACAGGGGCGCTGAAGCTTTCTTT CASSYRGAEAFF
TRBJ1-1 NA once TRBV30 TGTGCCTGGAGGTCAGGGGAAGGTACTGAAGCTTTCTTT CAWRSGEGTEAFF
TRBJ1-1 NA NA TRBV7-9 TGTGCCAGCAGCTTAGTACAGGGAAACACTGAAGCTTTCTTT CASSLVQGNTEAFF
TRBJ2-2 NA NA TRBV6-4 TGTGCCAGCAGCTCCGGGACAAAGATGAACACCGGGGAGCTGTTTTTT CASSSGTKMNTGELFF
TRBJ2-1 TRBD1 NA TRBV5-4 TGTGCCAGCAGCCAAAAGGACAGGGTATATTCCTACAATGAGCAGTTCTTC CASSQKDRVYSYNEQFF
TRBJ2-1 NA NA TRBV28 TGTGCCAGCAGTTTAATAGGGGAAGGATACAATGAGCAGTTCTTC CASSLIGEGYNEQFF
TRBJ1-4 NA once TRBV15 TGTGCCACCAGCAGAGACACTCAGGGCCCGAATGAAAAACTGTTTTTT CATSRDTQGPNEKLFF
TRBJ2-1 TRBD2 once TRBV29-1 TGCAGCGTGCATAGCGGGGCTCCCGATGAGCAGTTCTTC CSVHSGAPDEQFF
TRBJ2-7 NA NA TRBV18 TGTGCCAGCTCACCACTAGCGCGCCACGAGCAGTACTTC CASSPLARHEQYF
TRBJ1-2 NA NA TRBV29-1 TGCAGCGTTGAAGTCCTTTTCCCAGGGGGCTACACCTTC CSVEVLFPGGYTF
TRBJ2-7 NA NA TRBV18 TGTGCCAGCTCACCACCGAACAGGAGAGCCGAGCAGTACTTC CASSPPNRRAEQYF
TRBJ2-1 TRBD2 NA TRBV7-6 TGTGCCAGCAGCTTCCGAACGGGACTACAGAATGAGCAGTTCTTC CASSFRTGLQNEQFF
TRBJ2-7 NA NA TRBV11-2 TGTGCCAGCAGTCCCATGACGGGAGCCTACGAGCAGTACTTC CASSPMTGAYEQYF
TRBJ2-1 NA NA TRBV21-1 TGTGCCAGCATAACAGGGACAGGGCTTAGGGATGAGCAGTTCTTC CASITGTGLRDEQFF
TRBJ2-1 TRBD2 NA TRBV19 TGTGCCAGTAGCCTTCCGGGACTAGCGGGAGGCTCCAATGAGCAGTTCTTC CASSLPGLAGGSNEQFF
TRBJ2-1 TRBD1 NA TRBV19 TGTGCCAGTATCCTCACAGGGGGCTCATTTAATGAGCAGTTCTTC CASILTGGSFNEQFF
TRBJ1-1 NA few TRBV9 TGTGCCAGCAGCGTAGTAAGGACAGAGAACACTGAAGCTTTCTTT CASSVVRTENTEAFF
TRBJ1-5 NA NA TRBV30 TGTGCCTGGAGTAGCGGCTTTCTAGGCAATCAGCCCCAGCATTTT CAWSSGFLGNQPQHF
TRBJ2-1 TRBD2 NA TRBV30 TGTGCCTGGAGTGGGGGACTAGGGGGGCTTAATGAGCAGTTCTTC CAWSGGLGGLNEQFF
TRBJ2-5 TRBD2 once TRBV7-7 TGTGCCAGCAGCTTAGGGGGACTAGCGGGAGGGCGCGGGAAGGAGACCCAGTACTTC CASSLGGLAGGRGKETQYF
TRBJ1-5 TRBD1 NA TRBV28 TGTGCCAGCAGCCCGACAGGGGGCATCGGGCCCCAGCATTTT CASSPTGGIGPQHF
TRBJ1-1 NA NA TRBV12-5 TGTGCTAGTGGCGGAACAGCGAACACTGAAGCTTTCTTT CASGGTANTEAFF
TRBJ1-5 TRBD1 NA TRBV5-1 TGCGCCAGCAGCCAAGGGACAGCTAGCAATCAGCCCCAGCATTTT CASSQGTASNQPQHF
TRBJ1-1 NA NA TRBV13 TGTGCCAGCAGCTTAGGGGGCATGAACACTGAAGCTTTCTTT CASSLGGMNTEAFF
TRBJ1-3 NA NA TRBV10-1 TGCGCCAGCAGTGACGAGGGTTGGGGACACTCTGGAAACACCATATATTTT CASSDEGWGHSGNTIYF
TRBJ2-1 TRBD2 NA TRBV6-6 TGTGCCAGCAGTTACCCTACTAGCGGGGGGGACAATGAGCAGTTCTTC CASSYPTSGGDNEQFF
TRBJ1-2 NA NA TRBV28 TGTGCCAGCAGTTCCCCGGGGGGGACTACTAACTATGGCTACACCTTC CASSSPGGTTNYGYTF
TRBJ2-3 NA NA TRBV20-1 TGCAGTGCTAGATACGGAGATACGCAGTATTTT CSARYGDTQYF
TRBJ1-2 NA NA TRBV11-2 TGTGCCAGCAGCTTGACAGATAGCTACACCTTC CASSLTDSYTF
TRBJ1-2 NA NA TRBV18 TGTGCCAGCTCACCAAGGCCGGGCAGGGAAGGCGGCTACACCTTC CASSPRPGREGGYTF
TRBJ1-6 NA NA TRBV11-2 TGTGCCAGCAGCTTAGGAGGATCACCCCTCCACTTT CASSLGGSPLHF
TRBJ2-7 NA NA TRBV7-9 TGTGCCAGCAGCTCCCGCCTGAGCGAGCAGTACTTC CASSSRLSEQYF
TRBJ2-5 TRBD2 NA TRBV7-2 TGTGCCAGCAGTATCGGGAGGATGGAGACCCAGTACTTC CASSIGRMETQYF
TRBJ2-3 NA NA TRBV19 TGTGCCAGTAGTGCTTGGCCTTTTGATACGCAGTATTTT CASSAWPFDTQYF
TRBJ2-7 NA NA TRBV11-2 TGTGCCAGCAGCTTAGTCAGGGGCCACTACGAGCAGTACTTC CASSLVRGHYEQYF
TRBJ1-4 TRBD1 once TRBV7-9 TGTGCCAGCAGAGGGACAGGGGGCTTCACTAATGAAAAACTGTTTTTT CASRGTGGFTNEKLFF